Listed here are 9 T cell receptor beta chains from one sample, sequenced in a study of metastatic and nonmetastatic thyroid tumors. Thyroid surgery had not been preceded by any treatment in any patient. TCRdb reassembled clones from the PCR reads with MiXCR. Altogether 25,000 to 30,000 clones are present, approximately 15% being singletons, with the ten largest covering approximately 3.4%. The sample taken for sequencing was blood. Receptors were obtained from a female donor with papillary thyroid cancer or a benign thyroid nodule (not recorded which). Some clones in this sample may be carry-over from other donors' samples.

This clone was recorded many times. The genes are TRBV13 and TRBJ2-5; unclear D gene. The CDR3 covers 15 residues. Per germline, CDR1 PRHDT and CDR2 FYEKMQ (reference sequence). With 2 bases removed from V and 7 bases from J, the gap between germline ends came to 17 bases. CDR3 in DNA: TGTGCCAGCAGCTTATCCCCGGGCCGACCAGGGACCCAGTACTTC. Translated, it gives CASSLSPGRPGTQYF.

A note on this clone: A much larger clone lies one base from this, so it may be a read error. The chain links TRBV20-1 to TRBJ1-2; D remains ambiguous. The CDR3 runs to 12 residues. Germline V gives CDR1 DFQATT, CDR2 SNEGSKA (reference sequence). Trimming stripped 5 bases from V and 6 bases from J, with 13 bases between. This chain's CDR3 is CSAGRVHHGYTF. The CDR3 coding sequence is TGCAGTGCTGGTAGGGTACACCATGGCTACACCTTC.

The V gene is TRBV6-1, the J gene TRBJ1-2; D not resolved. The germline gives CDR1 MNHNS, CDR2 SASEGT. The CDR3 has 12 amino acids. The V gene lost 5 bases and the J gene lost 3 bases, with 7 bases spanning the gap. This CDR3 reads CASSLGYYGYTF. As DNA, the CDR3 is TGTGCCAGCAGTCTAGGTTACTATGGCTACACCTTC.

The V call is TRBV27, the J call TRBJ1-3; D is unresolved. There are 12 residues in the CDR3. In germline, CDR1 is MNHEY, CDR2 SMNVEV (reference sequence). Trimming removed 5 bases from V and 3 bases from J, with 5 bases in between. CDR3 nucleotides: TGTGCCAGCAGTCCGGGTGGAAACACCATATATTTT. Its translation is CASSPGGNTIYF.

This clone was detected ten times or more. The CDR3 sequence is CASREDRAYNEQFF. Written as DNA, the CDR3 is TGTGCCAGCAGGGAGGACAGGGCCTACAATGAGCAGTTCTTC. V and J are TRBV12-3 or TRBV12-4 and TRBJ2-1; 8 nucleotides match TRBD1. This CDR3 region has 14 residues. With V trimmed by 6 bases and J by 2 bases, 3 bases remained unmatched.

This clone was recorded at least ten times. The CDR3 nucleotides are TGTGCCAGCAGTTTATATGAGAGCAATCAGCCCCAGCATTTT. It codes for CASSLYESNQPQHF. The chain recombines TRBV28 with TRBJ1-5; no clear D gene. The CDR3 is made up of 14 amino acids. Germline assignment: CDR1 MDHEN and CDR2 SYDVKM. V shed 1 base and J shed 1 base, with 5 bases lying between them.

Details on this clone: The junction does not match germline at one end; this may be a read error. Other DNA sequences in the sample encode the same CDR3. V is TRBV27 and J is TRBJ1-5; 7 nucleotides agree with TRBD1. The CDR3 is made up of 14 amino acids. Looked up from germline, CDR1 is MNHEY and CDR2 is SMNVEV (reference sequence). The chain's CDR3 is CASSLGRDSQPQHF. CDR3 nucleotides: TGTGCCAGCAGTTTGGGAAGGGACAGTCAGCCCCAACATTTT.

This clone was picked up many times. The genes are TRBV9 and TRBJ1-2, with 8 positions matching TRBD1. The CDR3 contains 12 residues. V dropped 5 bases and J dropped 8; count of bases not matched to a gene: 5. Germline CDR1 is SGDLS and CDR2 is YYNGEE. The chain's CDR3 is CASRGQVSGYTF. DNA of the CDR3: TGTGCCAGCAGGGGACAGGTTAGCGGCTACACCTTC.

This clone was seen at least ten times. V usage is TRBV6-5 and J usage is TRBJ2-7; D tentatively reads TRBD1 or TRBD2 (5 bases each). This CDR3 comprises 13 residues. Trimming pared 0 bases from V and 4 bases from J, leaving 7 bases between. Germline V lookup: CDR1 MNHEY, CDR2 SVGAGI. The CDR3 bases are TGTGCCAGCAGTTACTCGAGGGGTTACGAGCAGTACTTC. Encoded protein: CASSYSRGYEQYF.